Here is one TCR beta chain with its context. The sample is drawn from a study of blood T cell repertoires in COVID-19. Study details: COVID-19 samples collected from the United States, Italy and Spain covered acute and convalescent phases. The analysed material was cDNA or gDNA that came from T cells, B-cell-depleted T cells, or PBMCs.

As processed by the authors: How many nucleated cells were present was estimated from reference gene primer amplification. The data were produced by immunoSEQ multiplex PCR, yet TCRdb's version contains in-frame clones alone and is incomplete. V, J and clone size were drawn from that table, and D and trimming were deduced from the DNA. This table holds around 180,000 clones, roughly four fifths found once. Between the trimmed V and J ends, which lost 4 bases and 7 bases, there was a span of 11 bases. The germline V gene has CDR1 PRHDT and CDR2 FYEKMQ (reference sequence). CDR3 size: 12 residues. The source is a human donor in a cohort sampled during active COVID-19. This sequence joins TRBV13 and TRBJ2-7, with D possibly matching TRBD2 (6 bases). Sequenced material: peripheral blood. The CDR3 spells CASSSDREEQYF. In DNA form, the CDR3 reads TGTGCCAGCAGCTCAGACCGGGAGGAGCAGTACTTC.